The sequence of this T cell receptor (beta chain) was determined in a study of blood T cell repertoires in COVID-19. Study-level information: From T cells, B-cell-depleted T cells, or PBMCs came the material, which was cDNA or gDNA.

The CDR3 runs 14 residues. Germline lookup yields CDR1 GTSNPN and CDR2 SVGIG (reference sequence). The V end was cut by 2 bases, the J end by 3 bases, with 10 bases between. Original analysis: By means of reference gene primer amplification, nucleated cell counts were estimated. The protocol was immunoSEQ multiplex PCR, while the TCRdb copy is restricted to in-frame clones and leaves out a portion. Clonal size and the V and J genes are those of that table, whereas D and trimming came from the DNA. This table has a few hundred thousand clones, roughly 85% appearing once. The clonotype comes from a woman in her late teens or twenties with acute or convalescent COVID-19. The material sequenced was peripheral blood. The chain joins TRBV30 to TRBJ1-4; the D gene is possibly TRBD1 (5 bases). The CDR3: CAWSRGGSNEKLFF. The CDR3 bases are TGTGCCTGGAGTCGCGGGGGATCTAATGAAAAACTGTTTTTT.